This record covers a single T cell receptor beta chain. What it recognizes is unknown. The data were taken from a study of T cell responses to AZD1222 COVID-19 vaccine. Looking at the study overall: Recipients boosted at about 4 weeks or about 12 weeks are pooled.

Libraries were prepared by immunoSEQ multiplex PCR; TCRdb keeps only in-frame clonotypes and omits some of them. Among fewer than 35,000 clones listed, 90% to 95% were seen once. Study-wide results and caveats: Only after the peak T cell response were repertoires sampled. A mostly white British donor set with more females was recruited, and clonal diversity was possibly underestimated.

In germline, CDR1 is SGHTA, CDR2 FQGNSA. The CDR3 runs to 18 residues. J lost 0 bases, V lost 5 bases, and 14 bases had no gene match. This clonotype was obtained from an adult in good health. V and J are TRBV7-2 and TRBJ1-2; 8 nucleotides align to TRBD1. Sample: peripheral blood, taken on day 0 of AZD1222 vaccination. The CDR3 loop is CASSGTNRGTYSNYGYTF. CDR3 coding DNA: TGTGCCAGCAGCGGAACTAACAGGGGGACTTACTCTAACTATGGCTACACCTTC.